This paragraph reports one T cell receptor beta chain. The antigen remains undetermined. TCRdb keeps only in-frame clones here, not all; method: immunoSEQ multiplex PCR. The sample has 20,000 to 25,000 clones; around 84% are singletons. At baseline, cycle 4 day 1, and cycle 7 day 1, blood was sampled. The sample comes from a study of OX40 agonist ivuxolimab in advanced cancers. Study as a whole: There were three patients with partial responses, one having hepatocellular carcinoma and two cutaneous melanoma. The study's findings and limits: Low normalized T-cell clonal expansion was additionally recorded for some nonresponders.

From germline, CDR1 is WNHNN and CDR2 SYGVQD (reference sequence). The CDR3 contains 18 residues. J lost 0 bases, V lost 0 bases, and 8 bases had no gene match. The sample was CD4+ or CD8+ T cells sorted from blood, taken in a trial of the OX40 agonist ivuxolimab. This receptor was obtained from an adult with an advanced solid tumor such as melanoma, head and neck, liver or kidney cancer. The chain carries TRBV10-1 and TRBJ2-7, with 10 bases fitting TRBD2. In nucleotides, the CDR3 is TGCGCCAGCAGTGAGTCGGTTAGCGGGGGGTTGAGCTCCTACGAGCAGTACTTC. Translated: CASSESVSGGLSSYEQYF.